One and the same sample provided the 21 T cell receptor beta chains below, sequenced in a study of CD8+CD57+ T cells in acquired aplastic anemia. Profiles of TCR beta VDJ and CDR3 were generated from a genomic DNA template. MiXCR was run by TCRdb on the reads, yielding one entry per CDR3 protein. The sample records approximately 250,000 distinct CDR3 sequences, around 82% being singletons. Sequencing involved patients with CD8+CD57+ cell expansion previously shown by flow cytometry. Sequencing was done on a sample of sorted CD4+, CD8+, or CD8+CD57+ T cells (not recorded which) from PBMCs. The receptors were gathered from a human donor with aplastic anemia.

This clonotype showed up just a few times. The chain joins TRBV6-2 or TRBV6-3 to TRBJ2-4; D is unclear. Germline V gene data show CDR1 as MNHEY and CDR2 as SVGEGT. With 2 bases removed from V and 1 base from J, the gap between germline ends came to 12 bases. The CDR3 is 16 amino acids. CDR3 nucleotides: TGTGCCAGCAGTTACACATTGGTTGACGCCAAAAACATTCAGTACTTC. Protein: CASSYTLVDAKNIQYF.

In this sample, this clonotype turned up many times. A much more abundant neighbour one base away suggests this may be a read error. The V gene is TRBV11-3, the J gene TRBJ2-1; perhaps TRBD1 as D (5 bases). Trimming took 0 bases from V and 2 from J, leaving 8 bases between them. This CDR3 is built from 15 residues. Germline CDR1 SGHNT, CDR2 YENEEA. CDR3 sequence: CASSLDMTAYNEQFF. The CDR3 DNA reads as TGTGCCAGCAGCTTAGATATGACAGCCTACAATGAGCAGTTCTTC. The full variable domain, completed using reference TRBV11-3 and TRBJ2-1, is EAGVVQSPRYKIIEKKQPVAFWCNPISGHNTLYWYLQNLGQGPELLIRYENEEAVDDSQLPKDRFSAERLKGVDSTLKIQPAELGDSAVYLCASSLDMTAYNEQFFGPGTRLTVL.

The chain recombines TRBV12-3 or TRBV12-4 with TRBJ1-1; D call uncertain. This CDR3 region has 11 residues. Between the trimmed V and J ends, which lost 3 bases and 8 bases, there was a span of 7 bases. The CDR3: CASSFQEEAFF. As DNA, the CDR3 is TGTGCCAGCAGTTTCCAGGAGGAAGCTTTCTTT.

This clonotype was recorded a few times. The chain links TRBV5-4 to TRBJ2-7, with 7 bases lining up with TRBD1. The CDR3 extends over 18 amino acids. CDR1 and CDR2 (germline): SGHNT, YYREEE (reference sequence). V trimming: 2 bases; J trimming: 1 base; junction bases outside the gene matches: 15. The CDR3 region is CASSFGPDGTALSYEQYV. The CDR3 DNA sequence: TGTGCCAGCAGCTTTGGGCCAGACGGGACAGCCCTTTCCTACGAGCAGTACGTC.

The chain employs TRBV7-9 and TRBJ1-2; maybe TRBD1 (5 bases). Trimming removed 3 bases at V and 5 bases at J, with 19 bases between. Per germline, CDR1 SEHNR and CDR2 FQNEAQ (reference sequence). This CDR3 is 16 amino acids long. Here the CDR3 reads CASSFQRSGGGYGYTF. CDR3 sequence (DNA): TGTGCCAGCAGCTTTCAAAGGAGCGGGGGGGGATATGGCTACACCTTC.

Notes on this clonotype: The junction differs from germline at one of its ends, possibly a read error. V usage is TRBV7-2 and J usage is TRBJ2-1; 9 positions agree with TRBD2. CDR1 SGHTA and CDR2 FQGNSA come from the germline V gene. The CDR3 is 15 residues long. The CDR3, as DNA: TGTGCCAGCAGCATAGCTAGCGGGGCCTGCGAGCAGTACTTCTTC. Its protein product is CASSIASGACEQYFF.

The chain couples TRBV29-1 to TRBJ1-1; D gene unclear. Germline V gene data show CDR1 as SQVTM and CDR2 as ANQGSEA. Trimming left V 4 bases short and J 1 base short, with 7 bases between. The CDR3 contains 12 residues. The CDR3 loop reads CSVAPGNTEAFF. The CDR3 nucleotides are TGCAGCGTTGCCCCTGGGAACACTGAAGCTTTCTTT. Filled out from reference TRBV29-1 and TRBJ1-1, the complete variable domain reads SAVISQKPSRDICQRGTSLTIQCQVDSQVTMMFWYRQQPGQSLTLIATANQGSEATYESGFVIDKFPISRPNLTFSTLTVSNMSPEDSSIYLCSVAPGNTEAFFGQGTRLTVV.

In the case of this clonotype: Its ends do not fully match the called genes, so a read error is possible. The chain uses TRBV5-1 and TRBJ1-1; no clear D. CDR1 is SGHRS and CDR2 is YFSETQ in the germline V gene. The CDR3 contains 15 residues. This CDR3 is CASSLGQTQNTEAFF. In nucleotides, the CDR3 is TGTGCCAGCAGCCTAGGGCAGACGCAGAACACTGAAGCTTTCTTT.

CDR3 in DNA: TGTGCCAGCAGCCCGGTAGGAGGAGGGCCAGAGCAGTTCTTC. Translation gives CASSPVGGGPEQFF. The chain has TRBV5-4 and TRBJ2-1; D perhaps matches TRBD2 (6 bases). With 4 bases removed from V and 10 bases from J, the gap between germline ends came to 18 bases. Germline V gives CDR1 SGHNT, CDR2 YYREEE (reference sequence). There are 14 residues in the CDR3.

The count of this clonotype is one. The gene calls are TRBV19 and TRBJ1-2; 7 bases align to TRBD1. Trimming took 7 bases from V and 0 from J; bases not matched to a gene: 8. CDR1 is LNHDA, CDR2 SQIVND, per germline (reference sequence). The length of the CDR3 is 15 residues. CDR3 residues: CASTIRQGTNYGYTF. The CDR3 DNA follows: TGTGCCAGTACCATCCGACAGGGAACTAACTATGGCTACACCTTC.

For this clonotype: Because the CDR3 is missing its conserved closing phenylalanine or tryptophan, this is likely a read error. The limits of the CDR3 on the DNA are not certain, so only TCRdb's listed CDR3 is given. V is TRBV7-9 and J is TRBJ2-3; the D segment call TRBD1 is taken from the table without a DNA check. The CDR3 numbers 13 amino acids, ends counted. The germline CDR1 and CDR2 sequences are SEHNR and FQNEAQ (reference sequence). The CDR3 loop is CASSFVPGELYYG.

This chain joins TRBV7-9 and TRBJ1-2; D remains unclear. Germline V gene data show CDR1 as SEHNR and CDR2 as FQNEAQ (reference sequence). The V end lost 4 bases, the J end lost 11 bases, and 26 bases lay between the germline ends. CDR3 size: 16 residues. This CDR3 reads CASSSSDTQLFYPYTF. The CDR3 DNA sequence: TGTGCCAGCAGCTCCTCAGATACGCAGCTCTTTTATCCATACACCTTC.

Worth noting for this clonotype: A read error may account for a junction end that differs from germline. The CDR3 is CASGAAGNDQYF. CDR3 DNA: TGTGCCAGCGGAGCAGCTGGGAACGATCAGTACTTC. V gene TRBV9 combines with J gene TRBJ2-7; D gene ambiguous. The CDR3 totals 12 residues. Germline V gene sequence: CDR1 SGDLS, CDR2 YYNGEE.

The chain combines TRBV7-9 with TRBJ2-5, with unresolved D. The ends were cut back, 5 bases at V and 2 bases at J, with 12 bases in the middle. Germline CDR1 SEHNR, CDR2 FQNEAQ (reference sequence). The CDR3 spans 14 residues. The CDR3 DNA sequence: TGTGCCAGCAGCAGTGCTAGTCGGCAAGAGACCCAGTACTTC. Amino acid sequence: CASSSASRQETQYF.

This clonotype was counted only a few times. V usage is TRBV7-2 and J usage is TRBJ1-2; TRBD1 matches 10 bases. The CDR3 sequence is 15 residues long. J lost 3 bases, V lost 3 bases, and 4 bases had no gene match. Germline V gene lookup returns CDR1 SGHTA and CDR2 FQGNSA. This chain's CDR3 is CASSLTGGLDYGYTF. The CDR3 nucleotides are TGTGCCAGCAGCTTGACAGGGGGCTTGGACTATGGCTACACCTTC.

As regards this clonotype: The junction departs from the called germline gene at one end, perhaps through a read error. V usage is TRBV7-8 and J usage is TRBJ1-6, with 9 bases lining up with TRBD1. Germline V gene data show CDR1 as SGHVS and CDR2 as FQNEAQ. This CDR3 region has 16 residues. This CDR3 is CASSLGGDRDTSPFHF. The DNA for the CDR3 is TGTGCCAGCAGCTTAGGCGGGGACAGGGATACTTCACCCTTCCACTTT.

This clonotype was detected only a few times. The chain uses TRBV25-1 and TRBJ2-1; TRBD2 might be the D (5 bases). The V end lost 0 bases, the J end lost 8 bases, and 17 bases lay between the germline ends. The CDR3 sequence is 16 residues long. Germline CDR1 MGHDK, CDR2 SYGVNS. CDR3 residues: CASSEYGVGSGDEQFF. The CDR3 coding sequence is TGTGCCAGCAGTGAATATGGAGTGGGCAGCGGCGATGAGCAGTTCTTC.

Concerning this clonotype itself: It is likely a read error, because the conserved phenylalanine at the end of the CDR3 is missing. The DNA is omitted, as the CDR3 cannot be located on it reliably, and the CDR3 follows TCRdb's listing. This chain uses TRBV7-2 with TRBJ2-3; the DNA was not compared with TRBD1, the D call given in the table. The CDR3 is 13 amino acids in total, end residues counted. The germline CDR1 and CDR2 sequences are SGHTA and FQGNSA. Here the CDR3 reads CASSDDPDGTAFS.

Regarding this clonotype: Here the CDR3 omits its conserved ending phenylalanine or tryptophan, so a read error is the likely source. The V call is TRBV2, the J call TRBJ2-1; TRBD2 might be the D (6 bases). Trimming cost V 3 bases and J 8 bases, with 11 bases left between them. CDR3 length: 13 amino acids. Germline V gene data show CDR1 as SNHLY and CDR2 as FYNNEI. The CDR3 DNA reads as TGTGCCAGCAGTGAGGGGGAGGTCCATGAGCAGTTCTTA. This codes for CASSEGEVHEQFL.

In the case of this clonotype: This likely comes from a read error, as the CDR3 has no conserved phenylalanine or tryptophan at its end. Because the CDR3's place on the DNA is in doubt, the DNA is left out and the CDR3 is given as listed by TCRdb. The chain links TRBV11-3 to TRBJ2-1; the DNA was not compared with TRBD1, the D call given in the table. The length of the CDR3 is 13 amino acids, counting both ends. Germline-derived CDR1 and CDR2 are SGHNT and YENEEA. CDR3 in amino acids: CASSEGGIHDTFS.

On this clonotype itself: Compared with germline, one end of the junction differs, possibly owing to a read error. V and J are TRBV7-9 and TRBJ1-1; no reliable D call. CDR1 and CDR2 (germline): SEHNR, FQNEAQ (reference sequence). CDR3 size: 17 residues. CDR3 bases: TGTGCCAGCACAAGAGAGGCCAGCGCGGTTGAACACACAGAAGCTTTCTTT. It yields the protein CASTREASAVEHTEAFF.